This section outlines one TCR beta chain sequence together with its context. Antigen: not known. Only in-frame clones appear in the TCRdb table, and some are missing; sequencing was by immunoSEQ multiplex PCR. This table holds just over 2,000,000 clones, 85% to 95% found once. The data are from a study of shared clonotypes between healthy human individuals. Looking at the study overall: A couple of female and a few male donors aged 18 to 49 were enrolled. General study results and limits: Non-shared clonotypes showed lower generation probabilities than clonotypes common to all four donors.

V gave up 6 bases and J gave up 4 bases; unmatched junction bases: 6. This CDR3 region has 14 residues. CDR1 is LNHDA, CDR2 SQIVND, per germline (reference sequence). The sequenced sample consisted of naive CD4+ T cells sorted from blood. Documented subset: CD45RA+ positively selected. This chain uses TRBV19 with TRBJ2-1; 7 positions agree with TRBD1. This TCR was recovered from a man younger than 35 in good health. The CDR3 region is CASSPGTAYNEQFF. As DNA, the CDR3 is TGTGCCAGTAGCCCCGGGACAGCATACAATGAGCAGTTCTTC.